This T cell receptor (beta chain) was observed in a study of blood T cells in healthy people across ages. Germline CDR1 is SQVTM and CDR2 is ANQGSEA. This CDR3 spans 13 amino acids. V shed 3 bases and J 4 bases; nucleotides not matched to a gene: 4. This clonotype turned up a few times. Together with a sample-barcoded 5' primer, a J-beta primer mix was included in a second PCR lasting 7 to 11 cycles. MiXCR, run by TCRdb on the 5' RACE reads, gives a single entry per CDR3 protein. This table has 650,000 to 1,000,000 distinct CDR3 sequences, around 34% appearing once. Specimen: blood. This chain connects TRBV29-1 to TRBJ1-1, with 8 bases lining up with TRBD1. This clonotype was sampled from a young man in good health. The CDR3 bases are TGCAGCGTTGAGACTACAGGGGGCACTGAAGCTTTCTTT. This encodes CSVETTGGTEAFF. The full variable domain, its missing parts supplied by reference TRBV29-1 and TRBJ1-1, is SAVISQKPSRDICQRGTSLTIQCQVDSQVTMMFWYRQQPGQSLTLIATANQGSEATYESGFVIDKFPISRPNLTFSTLTVSNMSPEDSSIYLCSVETTGGTEAFFGQGTRLTVV.